Listed below are T cell receptor beta chains from one sample, sequenced in a study of T cell repertoires in cytomegalovirus infection. TCRdb itself ran the reads through MiXCR, one entry per CDR3 protein. The data contain about half a million distinct CDR3 sequences, about 39% of them singletons. Antigens of these TCRs are unknown. This specimen consisted of cultured PBMCs, obtained from culture after CMV antigen stimulation. The receptor source for this set is a human donor in good health (CMV status not recorded). Some clones in this sample may be carry-over from other donors' samples. The CDR3 runs from the conserved cysteine through the conserved F or W. The order of the fields is D gene, V gene, clone size, J gene, CDR3 DNA, CDR3 protein. D genes are given only for firm matches. Some rows have no size entry. The others give once, few or many, or a class for an expanded clone.

.	TRBV6-1	few	TRBJ2-3	TGTGCCAGCTCTGAGAGGGCCGGGGATACGCAGTATTTT	CASSERAGDTQYF
.	TRBV7-2	many	TRBJ1-6	TGTGCCAGCAGTCAAAGGACAGTTGCAAGTAATTCACCCCTCCACTTT	CASSQRTVASNSPLHF
.	TRBV19	.	TRBJ2-7	TGTGCCAGTAGTATGAGGTCTGGGAACGAGCAGTACTTC	CASSMRSGNEQYF
.	TRBV28	few	TRBJ2-3	TGTGCCAGCCAAGACAGACGCACAGATACGCAGTATTTT	CASQDRRTDTQYF
.	TRBV6-1	.	TRBJ2-5	TGTGCCGGGGCCGGGGCGCAGGGATACCAAGAGACCCAGTACTTC	CAGAGAQGYQETQYF
.	TRBV7-8	few	TRBJ2-3	TGTGCCAGCAGCCCCCAAGCGGCAGATACGCAGTATTTT	CASSPQAADTQYF
.	TRBV7-6	.	TRBJ2-1	TGTGCCAGCAGCTTAGGTCCCCCAGTGGGGGGCTACAATGAGCAGTTCTTC	CASSLGPPVGGYNEQFF
.	TRBV7-8	.	TRBJ2-7	TGTGCCAGCAGCATCGATTACGAGCAGTACTTC	CASSIDYEQYF
.	TRBV20-1	.	TRBJ2-1	TGCAGTGCTAGAGATCGACGGGGGCCAATATACAATGAGCAGTTCTTC	CSARDRRGPIYNEQFF
.	TRBV7-2	many	TRBJ2-1	TGTGCCAGCAGCTTAGGCCCCGGGGGGCCAAGCTACAATGAGCAGTTCTTC	CASSLGPGGPSYNEQFF
.	TRBV6-5	.	TRBJ1-6	TGTGCCAGCACATGGGGGGCTAATTCACCCCTCCACTTT	CASTWGANSPLHF
.	TRBV12-3/TRBV12-4	few	TRBJ2-7	TGTGCCAGCAGTCTGGGACACACAGGAGGCGAGCAGTACTTC	CASSLGHTGGEQYF
.	TRBV24-1	.	TRBJ2-1	TGTGCCACCAGTGGGGGGGTCAACAATGAGCAGTTCTTC	CATSGGVNNEQFF
TRBD2	TRBV12-3/TRBV12-4	few	TRBJ2-1	TGTGCCAGCAGACCTAGCGGGGGGAATGAGCAGTTCTTC	CASRPSGGNEQFF
.	TRBV13	few	TRBJ2-5	TGTGCCAGCAGTTCCGGACTAAGTGTAGAGACCCAGTACTTC	CASSSGLSVETQYF
.	TRBV7-2	.	TRBJ2-4	TGTGCCAGCAGCACCGGGGATGTTCAGTACTTC	CASSTGDVQYF
.	TRBV6-2/TRBV6-3	.	TRBJ1-2	TGTGCCAGCAGCCCAACGAACTGGGACAACTATGGCTACACCTTC	CASSPTNWDNYGYTF
.	TRBV7-6	.	TRBJ2-3	TGTGCCAGCAGCTTACAGAAAGATACGCAGTATTTT	CASSLQKDTQYF
.	TRBV6-1	few	TRBJ2-7	TGTGCCAGCACCCAAGGTGCCTCCAGCTCCTACGAGCAGTACTTC	CASTQGASSSYEQYF
.	TRBV28	.	TRBJ1-4	TGTGCCAGCAGTGCGGGGTTTAGGGAAAAACTGTTTTTT	CASSAGFREKLFF
.	TRBV20-1	few	TRBJ2-7	TGCAGTTTTCTTGCGGAGGATCCCGGGCCAGTGGGGCGAAGCTCCTACGAGCAGTACTTC	CSFLAEDPGPVGRSSYEQYF
TRBD1	TRBV6-1	few	TRBJ1-4	TGTGCCAGCAGTGAGGGACAGGGTTGGGAAAAACTGTTTTTT	CASSEGQGWEKLFF
TRBD1	TRBV7-2	.	TRBJ1-1	TGTGCCAGCAGCGCCCGACAGGGCCCGATGAACACTGAAGCTTTCTTT	CASSARQGPMNTEAFF
.	TRBV4-1	.	TRBJ1-1	TGCGCCAGCAGCCAGACCCCGGGGCAGTTGAACACTGAAGCTTTCTTT	CASSQTPGQLNTEAFF
TRBD1	TRBV10-3	.	TRBJ2-7	TGTGCCATCAGTGAGTCGGCAGGGGGCATATCCTACGAGCAGTACTTC	CAISESAGGISYEQYF
.	TRBV4-1	.	TRBJ2-7	TGCGCCAGCAGCCGGACGGGCGCCAAGCAGTACTTC	CASSRTGAKQYF
TRBD2	TRBV12-3/TRBV12-4	.	TRBJ2-2	TGTGCCAGCAGGGGGGGGTTCAACACCGGGGAGCTGTTTTTT	CASRGGFNTGELFF
.	TRBV19	.	TRBJ1-1	TGTGCCAGCGAACAGGGTCATGAAGCTTTCTTT	CASEQGHEAFF
.	TRBV4-1	.	TRBJ2-3	TGCGCCAGCAGCCAGGAAGGAATTCCCACAGATACGCAGTATTTT	CASSQEGIPTDTQYF
.	TRBV6-7	.	TRBJ2-1	TGTGCCAGCAGTTATCCGGGCGAAGCCGATGAGCAGTTCTTC	CASSYPGEADEQFF
TRBD1	TRBV6-1	.	TRBJ1-2	TGTGCCAGCACCCTCGGACAGGGAACCAACTATGGCTACACCTTC	CASTLGQGTNYGYTF
TRBD1	TRBV12-3/TRBV12-4	.	TRBJ1-1	TGTGCCAGCATTACCGGGACAGAGAACACTGAAGCTTTCTTT	CASITGTENTEAFF
.	TRBV6-2/TRBV6-3	.	TRBJ1-5	TGTGCCACCCTAAACGGGGGAGGGACCCAGCATTTT	CATLNGGGTQHF
.	TRBV20-1	.	TRBJ2-1	TGCAGTGCTAGCAAGGGGTTGGATGAGCAGTTCTTC	CSASKGLDEQFF
TRBD2	TRBV12-3/TRBV12-4	.	TRBJ2-3	TGTGCCAGCAGTTTAGCGCTCCGTCTAGCGGGGAAAGATACGCAGTATTTT	CASSLALRLAGKDTQYF
.	TRBV18	few	TRBJ1-6	TGTGCCAGCTCAAGGGAGAACAATTCACCCCTCCACTTT	CASSRENNSPLHF
TRBD2	TRBV2	.	TRBJ2-4	TGTGCCAGCGGACTCAAGCGGGAAACCTTTCAGTACTTC	CASGLKRETFQYF
TRBD2	TRBV7-2	.	TRBJ2-5	TGTGCCAGCAGCTTAAGACAGGCGGGGGGCCAGTACTTC	CASSLRQAGGQYF
.	TRBV19	.	TRBJ1-2	TGTGCCAGTATGGGTGATAACTACGGCTACACCTTC	CASMGDNYGYTF
.	TRBV19	.	TRBJ2-1	TGTGCCAGTAGTATTGGGTCGGAGAATGAGCAGTTCTTC	CASSIGSENEQFF
.	TRBV6-1	few	TRBJ2-5	TGTGCCAGCAGTGAAGCAGAAGAGAGGGGGAAAGAGACCCAGTACTTC	CASSEAEERGKETQYF
TRBD1	TRBV19	few	TRBJ1-1	TGTGCCAGTAGTTTGGACAGGGGGTACACTGAAGCTTTCTTT	CASSLDRGYTEAFF
.	TRBV20-1	.	TRBJ2-1	TGCAGTGCTAACCCGAGGGGACTGCCTTTGTTC	CSANPRGLPLF
.	TRBV6-1	.	TRBJ2-7	TGTGCCAGCAGTGTGGGGCAGGGGTACTACGAGCAGTACTTC	CASSVGQGYYEQYF
TRBD1	TRBV5-8	.	TRBJ1-2	TGTGCCAGCAGCTTGGTGACAGGGGGGATTGGTGGCTACACCTTC	CASSLVTGGIGGYTF
.	TRBV7-2	.	TRBJ1-1	TGTGCCAGCAGCCCCCCCCCTTCTGAAGCTTTCTTT	CASSPPPSEAFF
.	TRBV6-2/TRBV6-3	.	TRBJ2-1	TGTGCCAGCAGTTCCCTTTGGGGCATGTTGTTCTTC	CASSSLWGMLFF
.	TRBV7-2	many	TRBJ1-3	TGTGCCAGCAGCTTGTCTGTCCCGCTAAACACCATATATTTT	CASSLSVPLNTIYF